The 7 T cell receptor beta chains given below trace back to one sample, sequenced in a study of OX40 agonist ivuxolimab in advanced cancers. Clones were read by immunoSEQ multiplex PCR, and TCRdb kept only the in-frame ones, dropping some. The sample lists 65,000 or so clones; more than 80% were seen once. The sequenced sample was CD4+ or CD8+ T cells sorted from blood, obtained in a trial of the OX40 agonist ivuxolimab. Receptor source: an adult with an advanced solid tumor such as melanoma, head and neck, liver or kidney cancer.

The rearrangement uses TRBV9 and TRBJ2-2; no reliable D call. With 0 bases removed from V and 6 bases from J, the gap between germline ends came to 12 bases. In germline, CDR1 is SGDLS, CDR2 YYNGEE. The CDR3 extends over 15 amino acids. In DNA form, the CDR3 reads TGTGCCAGCAGCGTAGCTCCCGTTTTGGCCGGGGAGCTGTTTTTT. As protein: CASSVAPVLAGELFF.

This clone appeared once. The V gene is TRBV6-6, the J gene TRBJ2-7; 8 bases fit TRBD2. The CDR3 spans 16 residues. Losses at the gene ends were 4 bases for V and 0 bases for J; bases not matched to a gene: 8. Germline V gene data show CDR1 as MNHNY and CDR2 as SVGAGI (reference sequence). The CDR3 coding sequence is TGTGCCAGCAGTTCCCACAGCGGGGGCCTCTCCTACGAGCAGTACTTC. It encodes CASSSHSGGLSYEQYF.

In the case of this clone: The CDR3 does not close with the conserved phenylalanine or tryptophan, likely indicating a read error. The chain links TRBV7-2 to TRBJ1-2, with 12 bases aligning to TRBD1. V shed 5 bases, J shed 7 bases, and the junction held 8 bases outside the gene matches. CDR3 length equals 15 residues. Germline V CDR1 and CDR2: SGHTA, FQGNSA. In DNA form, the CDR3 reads TGTGCCAGCAGCACTTCCGGGACAGGGGGCTTTGGCTACACCCTC. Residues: CASSTSGTGGFGYTL.

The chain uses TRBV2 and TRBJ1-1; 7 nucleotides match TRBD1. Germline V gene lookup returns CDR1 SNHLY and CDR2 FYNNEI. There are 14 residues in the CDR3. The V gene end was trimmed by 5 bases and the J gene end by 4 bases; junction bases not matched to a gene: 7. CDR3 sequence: CASSRGQEPTEAFF. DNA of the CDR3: TGTGCCAGCAGTAGGGGGCAGGAGCCCACTGAAGCTTTCTTT.

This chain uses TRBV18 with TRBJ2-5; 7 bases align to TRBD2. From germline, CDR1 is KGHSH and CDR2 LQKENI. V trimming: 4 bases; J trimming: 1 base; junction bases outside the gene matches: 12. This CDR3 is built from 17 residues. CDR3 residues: CASSRSLTSTSQETQYF. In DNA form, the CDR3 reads TGTGCCAGCTCACGAAGCCTGACTAGCACCTCCCAAGAGACCCAGTACTTC.

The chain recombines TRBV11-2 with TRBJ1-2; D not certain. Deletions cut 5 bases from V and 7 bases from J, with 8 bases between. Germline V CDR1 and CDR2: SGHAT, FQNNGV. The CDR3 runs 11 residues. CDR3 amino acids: CASSEGFGYTF. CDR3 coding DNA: TGTGCCAGCAGCGAGGGTTTTGGCTACACCTTC.

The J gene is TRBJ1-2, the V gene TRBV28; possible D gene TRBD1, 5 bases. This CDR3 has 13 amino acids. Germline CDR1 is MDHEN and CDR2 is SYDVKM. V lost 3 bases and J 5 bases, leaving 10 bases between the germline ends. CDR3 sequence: CASSFKGRYGYTF. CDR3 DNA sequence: TGTGCCAGCAGTTTCAAGGGGAGGTATGGCTACACCTTC.